The source of this T cell receptor beta chain is a study of blood T cell repertoires in COVID-19. In the original analysis: Reference gene primers were amplified, and this amplification served to estimate nucleated cell counts. Sequenced by immunoSEQ multiplex PCR; TCRdb stores in-frame clones only, minus some. The V and J calls and clone size are taken from that table; D and trimming were inferred from the DNA. Of about 250,000 clones in the sample, more than 75% were seen once. Those who participated ranged in age from roughly 18 to 95 years and resided in about two dozen US areas. In Cohort 3, a recovered donor had either two negative PCRs, clearance, or symptom resolution. What was sequenced was PBMCs or T cells enriched from blood (not recorded which). The TCR sequence derives from a man between 40 and 49 years old who had recovered from COVID-19.

The CDR3 region is CASTFVRDRVYEQYF. In DNA, the CDR3 is TGTGCCAGCACCTTCGTCCGGGACAGGGTATACGAGCAGTACTTC. The chain couples TRBV6-5 to TRBJ2-7, with TRBD1 identical over 9 bases. Germline assignment: CDR1 MNHEY and CDR2 SVGAGI. With 7 bases clipped from V and 4 bases from J, the junction kept 11 bases outside the gene matches. This CDR3 has 15 amino acids.